Presented here are 15 T cell receptor beta chains from one specimen sequenced in a study of T cell repertoires in cytomegalovirus infection. Via MiXCR, TCRdb re-called the reads, giving one row per CDR3 protein. This sample has about 140,000 distinct CDR3 sequences, with 5.5% to 8% found just once. The specimen sequenced was PBMCs. These receptors came from a human donor in good health (CMV status not recorded). Some clones in this sample may be carry-over from other donors' samples.

This clonotype has ten or more counts. V gene TRBV19 combines with J gene TRBJ1-5; D is uncertain. Germline V gene sequence: CDR1 LNHDA, CDR2 SQIVND (reference sequence). This CDR3 spans 13 amino acids. V was clipped by 6 bases and J by 0 bases, with 6 bases between them. The chain's CDR3 is CASRPGSNQPQHF. The CDR3 nucleotides read TGTGCCAGTAGGCCCGGTAGCAATCAGCCCCAGCATTTT.

The chain recombines TRBV10-3 with TRBJ1-1; 10 bases align to TRBD1. The germline gives CDR1 ENHRY, CDR2 SYGVKD. The CDR3 totals 19 residues. V trimming: 3 bases; J trimming: 6 bases; junction bases outside the gene matches: 19. The DNA of the CDR3 is TGTGCCATCAGTGATGAAAGGGGAGGGACAGGGGCTGGTTTGGCTGAAGCTTTCTTT. Protein sequence: CAISDERGGTGAGLAEAFF.

This clonotype was found a few times. This rearrangement joins TRBV12-3 or TRBV12-4 to TRBJ2-1; 8 bases map to TRBD2. The V gene end was trimmed by 2 bases and the J gene end by 5 bases; junction bases not matched to a gene: 5. This CDR3 has 15 residues. The CDR3 sequence: CASSLYSGGHNEQFF. The CDR3 nucleotides read TGTGCCAGCAGTTTATACAGCGGGGGCCACAATGAGCAGTTCTTC.

This clonotype has ten or more counts. V and J are TRBV7-2 and TRBJ1-3; weak D call: TRBD1 (5 bases). This CDR3 is 16 amino acids long. V lost 3 bases to trimming and J lost 2 bases, with 14 bases between them. From germline, CDR1 is SGHTA and CDR2 FQGNSA. The CDR3 bases are TGTGCCAGCAGCTTCGTCCTAGGGGAAGCTGGAAACACCATATATTTT. Its translation is CASSFVLGEAGNTIYF.

V gene TRBV29-1 combines with J gene TRBJ2-1; D may match TRBD1 or TRBD2 (6 bases each). Germline-derived CDR1 and CDR2 are SQVTM and ANQGSEA. The ends were cut back, 2 bases at V and 8 bases at J, with 10 bases in the middle. The CDR3 consists of 12 residues. The CDR3 sequence: CSVEWRGDEQFF. In DNA, the CDR3 is TGCAGCGTTGAATGGAGGGGGGATGAGCAGTTCTTC.

A few counts support this clonotype. The chain links TRBV11-1 to TRBJ1-5; D is possibly TRBD1 (6 bases). V dropped 0 bases and J dropped 0 bases, with 24 bases sitting between them. Germline-derived CDR1 and CDR2 are SGHAT and FQDESV (reference sequence). This CDR3 spans 21 amino acids. The CDR3 DNA reads as TGTGCCAGCAGCTTAGCCCCCGGACAGACGGATCGGGGTTATAGCAATCAGCCCCAGCATTTT. Translating gives CASSLAPGQTDRGYSNQPQHF.

The chain recombines TRBV3-1 with TRBJ1-1; D gene unclear. Germline loops: CDR1 LGHDT, CDR2 YNNKEL (reference sequence). The CDR3 is 11 residues long. V was cut by 0 bases and J by 9 bases, with 5 bases left in between. The CDR3 DNA is TGTGCCAGCAGCCAAGACCAGAAAGCTTTCTTT. Protein: CASSQDQKAFF. Filled out from reference TRBV3-1 and TRBJ1-1, the complete variable domain reads DTAVSQTPKYLVTQMGNDKSIKCEQNLGHDTMYWYKQDSKKFLKIMFSYNNKELIINETVPNRFSPKSPDKAHLNLHINSLELGDSAVYFCASSQDQKAFFGQGTRLTVV.

This clonotype came up a few times. The rearrangement links TRBV12-3 or TRBV12-4 to TRBJ1-5, with a tentative D call TRBD1 (5 bases). The CDR3 spans 15 residues. The V and J ends lost 3 bases and 5 bases respectively, with 14 bases between them. The DNA for the CDR3 is TGTGCCAGCAGTTTTTCGTCAGGGTCTCATCAGCCCCAGCATTTT. Translation gives CASSFSSGSHQPQHF.

This clonotype was counted at least ten times. The chain links TRBV10-2 to TRBJ1-2; 7 bases agree with TRBD1. This CDR3 is 14 amino acids long. In germline, CDR1 is WSHSY, CDR2 SAAADI. V dropped 4 bases and J dropped 1; count of bases not matched to a gene: 3. DNA of the CDR3: TGCGCCAGCAGTGGATGGGACAGTAACTATGGCTACACCTTC. Translating gives CASSGWDSNYGYTF.

This clonotype was recorded at least ten times. This chain links TRBV29-1 with TRBJ1-1; D uncertain. The CDR3 totals 12 residues. Germline V gene sequence: CDR1 SQVTM, CDR2 ANQGSEA. The V end was cut by 7 bases, the J end by 2 bases, with 11 bases between. The CDR3: CSGRQTNTEAFF. In DNA, the CDR3 is TGCAGCGGCCGTCAGACTAACACTGAAGCTTTCTTT.

In its sample, this clonotype was seen many times. This sequence joins TRBV12-3 or TRBV12-4 and TRBJ1-1; TRBD1 might be the D (6 bases). CDR3 size: 13 residues. Trimming stripped 1 base from V and 3 bases from J, with 6 bases between. CDR3 region: CASSLGGHTEAFF. CDR3 coding DNA: TGTGCCAGCAGTTTAGGGGGGCACACTGAAGCTTTCTTT.

This clonotype was detected only a few times. The junction differs from germline at one of its ends, possibly a read error. V and J are TRBV4-1 and TRBJ2-1; 11 bases are shared with TRBD2. Germline V gives CDR1 MGHRA, CDR2 YSYEKL. CDR3 size: 16 residues. The CDR3 DNA sequence: TGTGCCAGCAGCCAAGTTGCTAGCGGGGGGACGCCTGAGCAGTTCTTC. Protein: CASSQVASGGTPEQFF.

This clonotype showed up many times. The chain carries TRBV6-1 and TRBJ2-3; 10 bases align to TRBD2. The CDR3 length is 15 residues. V lost 4 bases, J lost 6 bases, and 7 bases stayed unmatched. In germline, CDR1 is MNHNS, CDR2 SASEGT. The CDR3 DNA reads as TGTGCCAGCAGTGTAGCGGGGGGCCCTTTGGATACGCAGTATTTT. Amino acids: CASSVAGGPLDTQYF.

This clonotype was counted many times. This chain connects TRBV7-2 to TRBJ1-2, with a possible D match to TRBD1 (5 bases). V was clipped by 1 base and J by 3 bases, with 12 bases between them. Germline-derived CDR1 and CDR2 are SGHTA and FQGNSA. The CDR3 is 15 amino acids. The CDR3 bases are TGTGCCAGCAGCTTAGACGCAGACAGTGACTATGGCTACACCTTC. It translates to CASSLDADSDYGYTF.

This clonotype showed up many times. The V gene is TRBV7-8, the J gene TRBJ2-4; D uncertain. The V and J ends lost 1 base and 8 bases respectively, with 9 bases between them. The CDR3 loop spans 13 amino acids. Germline-derived CDR1 and CDR2 are SGHVS and FQNEAQ. The CDR3 coding sequence is TGTGCCAGCAGCTTAGGGGGTGTAGACATTCAGTACTTC. As protein: CASSLGGVDIQYF.